The source of this T cell receptor beta chain is a study of shared clonotypes between healthy human individuals. As concerns this clone: Its antigen remains unidentified. This may be a read error: a much more frequent sequence differs by one nucleotide.

Subsets obtained from CD4+ cells comprised CD45RA+ naive and CD45RA-negative memory cells. V was cut by 2 bases and J by 4 bases, with 5 bases left in between. Germline CDR1 reads MDHEN; CDR2 reads SYDVKM. The CDR3 covers 12 residues. Whole-study findings and limits: Sorted-subset sequencing, rarefaction showed, was incomplete despite large depth.

The table came from immunoSEQ multiplex PCR; TCRdb's copy has only in-frame clones and leaves some out. The sample gives about 2.4 million clones, 93% of which show up once; 0.36% is in the top ten. Sequencing used naive CD4+ T cells from PBMCs. Subset defined: CD45RA+ positively selected. This clonotype was sampled from a man between 18 and 29 years old in good health. Some clones in this sample may be carry-over from other donors' samples. This chain links TRBV28 with TRBJ1-1; no firm D call. CDR3: CASSLMSTEAFF. CDR3 sequence (DNA): TGTGCCAGCAGTTTAATGAGCACTGAAGCTTTCTTT.